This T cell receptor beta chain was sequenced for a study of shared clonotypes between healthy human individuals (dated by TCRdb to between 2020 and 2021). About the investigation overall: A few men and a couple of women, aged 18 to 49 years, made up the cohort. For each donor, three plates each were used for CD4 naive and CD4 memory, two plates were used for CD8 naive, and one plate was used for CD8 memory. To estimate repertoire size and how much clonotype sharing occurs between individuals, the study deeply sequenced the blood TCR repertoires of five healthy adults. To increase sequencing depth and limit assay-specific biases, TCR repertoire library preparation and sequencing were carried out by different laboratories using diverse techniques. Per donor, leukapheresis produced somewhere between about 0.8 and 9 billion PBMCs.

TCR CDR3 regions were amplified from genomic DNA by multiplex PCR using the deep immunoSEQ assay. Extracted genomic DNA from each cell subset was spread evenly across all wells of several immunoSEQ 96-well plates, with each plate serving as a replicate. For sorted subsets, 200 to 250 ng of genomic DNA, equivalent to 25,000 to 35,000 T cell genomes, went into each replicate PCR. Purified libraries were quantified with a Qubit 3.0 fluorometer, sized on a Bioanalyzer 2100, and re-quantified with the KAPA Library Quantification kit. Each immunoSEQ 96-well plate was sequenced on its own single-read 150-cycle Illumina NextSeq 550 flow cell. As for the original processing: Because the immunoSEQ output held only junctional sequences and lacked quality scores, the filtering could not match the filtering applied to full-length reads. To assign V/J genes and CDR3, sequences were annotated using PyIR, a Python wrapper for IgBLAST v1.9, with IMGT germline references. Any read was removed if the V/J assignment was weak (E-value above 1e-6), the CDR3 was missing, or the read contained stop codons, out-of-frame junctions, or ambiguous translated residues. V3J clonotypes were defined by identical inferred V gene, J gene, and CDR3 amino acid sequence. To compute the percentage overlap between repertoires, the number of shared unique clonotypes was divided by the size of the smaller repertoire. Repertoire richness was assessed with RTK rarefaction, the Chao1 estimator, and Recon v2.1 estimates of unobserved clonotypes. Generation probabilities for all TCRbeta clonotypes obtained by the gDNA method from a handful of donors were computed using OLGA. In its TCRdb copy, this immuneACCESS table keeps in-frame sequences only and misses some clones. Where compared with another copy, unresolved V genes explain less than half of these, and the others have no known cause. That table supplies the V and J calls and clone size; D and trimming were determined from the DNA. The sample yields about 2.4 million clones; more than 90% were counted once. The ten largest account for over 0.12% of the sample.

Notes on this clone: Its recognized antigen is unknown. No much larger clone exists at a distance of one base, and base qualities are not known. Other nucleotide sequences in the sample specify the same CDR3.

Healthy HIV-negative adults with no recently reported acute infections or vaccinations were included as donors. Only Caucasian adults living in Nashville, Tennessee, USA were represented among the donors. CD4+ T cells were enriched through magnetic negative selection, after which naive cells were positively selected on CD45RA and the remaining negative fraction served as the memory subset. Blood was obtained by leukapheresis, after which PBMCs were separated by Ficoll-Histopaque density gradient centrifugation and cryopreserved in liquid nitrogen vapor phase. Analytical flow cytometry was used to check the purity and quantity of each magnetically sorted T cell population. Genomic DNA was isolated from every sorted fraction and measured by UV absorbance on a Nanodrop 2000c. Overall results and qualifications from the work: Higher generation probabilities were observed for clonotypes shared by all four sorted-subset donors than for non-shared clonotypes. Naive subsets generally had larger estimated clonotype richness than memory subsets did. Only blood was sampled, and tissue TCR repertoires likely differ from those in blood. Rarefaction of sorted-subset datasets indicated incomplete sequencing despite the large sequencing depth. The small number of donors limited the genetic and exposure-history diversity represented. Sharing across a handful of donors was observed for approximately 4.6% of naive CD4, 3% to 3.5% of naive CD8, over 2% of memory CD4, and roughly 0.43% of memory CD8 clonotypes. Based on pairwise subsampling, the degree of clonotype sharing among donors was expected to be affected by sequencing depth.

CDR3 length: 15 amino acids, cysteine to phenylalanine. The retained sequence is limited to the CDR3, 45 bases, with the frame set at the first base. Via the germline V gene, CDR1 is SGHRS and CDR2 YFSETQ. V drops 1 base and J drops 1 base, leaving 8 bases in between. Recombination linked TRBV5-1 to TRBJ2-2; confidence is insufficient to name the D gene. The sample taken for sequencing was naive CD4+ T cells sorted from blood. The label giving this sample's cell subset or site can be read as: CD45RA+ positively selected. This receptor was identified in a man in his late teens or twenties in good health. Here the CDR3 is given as CASSLTVGNTGELFF. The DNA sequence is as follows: TGCGCCAGCAGCTTGACCGTGGGGAACACCGGGGAGCTGTTTTTT. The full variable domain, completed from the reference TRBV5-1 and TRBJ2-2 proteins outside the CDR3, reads KAGVTQTPRYLIKTRGQQVTLSCSPISGHRSVSWYQQTPGQGLQFLFEYFSETQRNKGNFPGRFSGRQFSNSRSEMNVSTLELGDSALYLCASSLTVGNTGELFFGEGSRLTVL.